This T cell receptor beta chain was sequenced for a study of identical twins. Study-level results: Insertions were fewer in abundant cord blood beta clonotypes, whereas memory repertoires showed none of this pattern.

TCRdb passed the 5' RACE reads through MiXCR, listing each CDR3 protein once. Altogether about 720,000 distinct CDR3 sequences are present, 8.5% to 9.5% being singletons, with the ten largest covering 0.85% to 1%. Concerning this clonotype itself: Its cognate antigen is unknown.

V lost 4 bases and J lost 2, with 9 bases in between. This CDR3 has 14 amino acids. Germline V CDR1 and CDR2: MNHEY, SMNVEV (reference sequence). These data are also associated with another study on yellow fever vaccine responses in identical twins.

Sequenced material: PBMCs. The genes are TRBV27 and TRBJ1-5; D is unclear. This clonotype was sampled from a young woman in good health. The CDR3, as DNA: TGTGCCAGCAGTTCCTTGATGGGCAATCAGCCCCAGCATTTT. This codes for CASSSLMGNQPQHF.